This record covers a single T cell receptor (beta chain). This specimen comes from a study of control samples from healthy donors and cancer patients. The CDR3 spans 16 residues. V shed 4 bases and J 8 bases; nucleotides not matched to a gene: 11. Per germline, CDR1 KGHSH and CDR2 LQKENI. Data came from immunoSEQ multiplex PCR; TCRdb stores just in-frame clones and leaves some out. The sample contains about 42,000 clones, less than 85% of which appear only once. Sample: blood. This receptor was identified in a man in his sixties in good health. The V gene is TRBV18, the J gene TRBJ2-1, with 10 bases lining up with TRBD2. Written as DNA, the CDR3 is TGTGCCAGCTCACGTACTAGCGGGGCACCTCGGGATGAGCAGTTCTTC. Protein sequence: CASSRTSGAPRDEQFF.